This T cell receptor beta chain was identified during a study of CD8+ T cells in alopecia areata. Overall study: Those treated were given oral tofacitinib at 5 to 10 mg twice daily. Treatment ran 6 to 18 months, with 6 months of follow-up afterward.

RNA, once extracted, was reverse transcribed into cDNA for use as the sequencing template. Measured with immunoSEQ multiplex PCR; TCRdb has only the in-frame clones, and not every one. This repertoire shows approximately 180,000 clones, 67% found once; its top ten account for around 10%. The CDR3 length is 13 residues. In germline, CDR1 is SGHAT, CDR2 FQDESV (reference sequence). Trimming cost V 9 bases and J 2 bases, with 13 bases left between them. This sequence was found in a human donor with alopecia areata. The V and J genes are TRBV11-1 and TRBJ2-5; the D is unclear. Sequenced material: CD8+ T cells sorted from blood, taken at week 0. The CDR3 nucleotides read TGTGCCAGTCTGACCCTCCGTCAAGAGACCCAGTACTTC. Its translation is CASLTLRQETQYF.